These T cell receptor beta chains were read from a single sample in a study of T cell responses to AZD1222 COVID-19 vaccine. The repertoire was sequenced with immunoSEQ multiplex PCR; TCRdb's copy has only in-frame clones and lacks some. The repertoire holds approximately 150,000 clones, with roughly nine tenths as singletons. Material: peripheral blood, obtained on day 0 of AZD1222 vaccination. The receptor set was obtained from an adult in good health. Both conserved end residues are part of each CDR3. The D gene is left open where the match is weak. Part of the rows lack a size; the others show once, few, many or a class for expanded clones.

>TRBV6-2/TRBV6-3|NA|TRBD1|TRBJ2-2
TGTGCCAGCAGTTGGGGGACAGGGGGGAACACCGGGGAGCTGTTTTTT
CASSWGTGGNTGELFF
>TRBV15|NA|NA|TRBJ1-5
TGTGCCACCAGCAGAGGGACGGACACCAGGCTATGGCCCCAGCATTTT
CATSRGTDTRLWPQHF
>TRBV7-2|NA|TRBD2|TRBJ2-1
TGTGCCAGCAGCTCCGGCCTCGGACTAGCGGGGGCCCTAGAGCAGTTCTTC
CASSSGLGLAGALEQFF
>TRBV6-2/TRBV6-3|NA|TRBD1|TRBJ2-5
TGTGCCAGCAGTTACTACAGGGGCCAGACCCAGTACTTC
CASSYYRGQTQYF
>TRBV9|NA|TRBD2|TRBJ2-7
TGTGCCAGCAGCCGACTAGCGGGGAGCTACGAGCAGTACTTC
CASSRLAGSYEQYF
>TRBV9|NA|TRBD1|TRBJ1-6
TGTGCCTCCCAGGGGGGGGGCACCTATAATTCACCCCTCCACTTT
CASQGGGTYNSPLHF
>TRBV12-5|NA|NA|TRBJ1-2
TGTGCTAGTGGAACCAACTATGGCTACACCTTC
CASGTNYGYTF
>TRBV7-9|once|NA|TRBJ2-3
TGTGCCAGCAGCGGAGAGGGCACAGATACGCAGTATTTT
CASSGEGTDTQYF
>TRBV7-2|NA|TRBD1|TRBJ1-5
TGTGCCAGCAGCTGGGGGGACAGGGTCGGCAATCAGCCCCAGCATTTT
CASSWGDRVGNQPQHF
>TRBV7-6|NA|TRBD2|TRBJ2-5
TGTGCCAGCAGCTTAGCGCCTAGCGGGGGCGAGACCCAGTACTTC
CASSLAPSGGETQYF
>TRBV27|NA|NA|TRBJ1-4
TGTGCCAGCAGTTACACAGGGAGGCGTAATGAAAAACTGTTTTTT
CASSYTGRRNEKLFF
>TRBV28|NA|NA|TRBJ1-4
TGTGCCAGCAGCTCCACAAGACAGGCAACTAATGAAAAACTGTTTTTT
CASSSTRQATNEKLFF
>TRBV28|NA|NA|TRBJ1-2
TGTGGGACGGAGAACTATGGCTACACCTTC
CGTENYGYTF
>TRBV9|NA|TRBD2|TRBJ2-3
TGTGCCAGCAGCCTAGATGGGACTAGCGGAAAAAGCACAGATACGCAGTATTTT
CASSLDGTSGKSTDTQYF
>TRBV15|NA|NA|TRBJ1-2
TGTGCCACCAGCAGAGAAACAGGAGGCTACACCTTC
CATSRETGGYTF
>TRBV6-5|few|NA|TRBJ1-6
TGTGCCAGCAGTTACTCCGGGGGCAATTCACCCCTCCACTTT
CASSYSGGNSPLHF
>TRBV24-1|NA|TRBD1|TRBJ2-1
TGTGCCACCAGTGATCCGACAGGGGGCCCCTCCGACTACAATGAGCAGTTCTTC
CATSDPTGGPSDYNEQFF
>TRBV4-3|NA|TRBD2|TRBJ2-2
TGCGCCAGCAGCCAAGATCTACTCGCGGGGGGGCCCTGGGGGACCGGGGAGCTGTTTTTT
CASSQDLLAGGPWGTGELFF
>TRBV19|NA|NA|TRBJ1-1
TGTGCCAGTAGTATAGTCGCAGGGACTGAAGCTTTCTTT
CASSIVAGTEAFF
>TRBV5-1|NA|NA|TRBJ2-7
TGCGCCAGCAGCCCGGCGGTAGGATCAACCTACGAGCAGTACTTC
CASSPAVGSTYEQYF
>TRBV18|once|NA|TRBJ2-6
TGTGCCAGCTCACTGACAGGAACTGGGGCCAACGTCCTGACTTTC
CASSLTGTGANVLTF
>TRBV9|NA|NA|TRBJ2-2
TGTGCCAGCAGCGACCGCCCTAGCGCCGGGGAGCTGTTTTTT
CASSDRPSAGELFF
>TRBV11-3|NA|NA|TRBJ2-1
TGTGCCAGCAGCTTGAACAGGGTCAATGAGCAGTTCTTC
CASSLNRVNEQFF
>TRBV19|NA|NA|TRBJ1-5
TGTGCCAGTAGTAGTCCTCAGCCCCATCAGCCCCAGCATTTT
CASSSPQPHQPQHF
>TRBV6-6|NA|TRBD1|TRBJ1-4
TGTGCCAGCAGTTACTCGCCCGGACAGGGCTGGGAAAAACTGTTTTTT
CASSYSPGQGWEKLFF
>TRBV18|NA|NA|TRBJ2-3
TGTGCCAGCTCACCAGGGGGGAAGACAGATACGCAGTATTTT
CASSPGGKTDTQYF
>TRBV6-5|few|NA|TRBJ2-2
TGTGCCAGCAGGGGCATATCGAACACCGGGGAGCTGTTTTTT
CASRGISNTGELFF
>TRBV27|NA|NA|TRBJ1-2
TGTGCCAGCAGAACCGGGACAACCCTGGGCTACACCTTC
CASRTGTTLGYTF
>TRBV2|NA|TRBD1|TRBJ2-7
TGTGCCAGCAATGAGGACAGGGGAGGCATGTACGAGCAGTACTTC
CASNEDRGGMYEQYF
>TRBV19|NA|TRBD1|TRBJ2-5
TGTGCCAGTAGTATCAAGGGGGCAGGGCAAGAGACCCAGTACTTC
CASSIKGAGQETQYF
>TRBV7-3|NA|NA|TRBJ2-3
TGTGCCAGCAGCCAACCAGGGGCAGATACGCAGTATTTT
CASSQPGADTQYF
>TRBV3-1/TRBV3-2|NA|NA|TRBJ2-5
TGTGCCAGCAGCCAATTCCCCGGGCAAGAGACCCAGTACTTC
CASSQFPGQETQYF
>TRBV30|NA|TRBD1|TRBJ2-7
TGTGCCTGGACTCAGGGACAGGGAAGTCTCGAGCAGTACTTC
CAWTQGQGSLEQYF
>TRBV9|NA|TRBD1|TRBJ1-2
TGTGCCAGCAGCGGCGGGGACAGTGAGCCATATGGCTACACCTTC
CASSGGDSEPYGYTF
>TRBV7-9|NA|NA|TRBJ1-2
TGTGCCAGCAGCTTAGTACTCTATGGCTACACCTTC
CASSLVLYGYTF
>TRBV20-1|NA|NA|TRBJ1-1
TGCAGTGGGCAAAGTAACACTGAAGCTTTCTTT
CSGQSNTEAFF
>TRBV4-2|NA|NA|TRBJ1-2
TGTGCCAGCAGCCAAGATCCCGCCGCTCGAGAAGGCTACACCTTC
CASSQDPAAREGYTF
>TRBV11-2|NA|NA|TRBJ2-1
TGTGCCAGCAGCTTAGATCTAGCCAATGAGCAGTTCTTC
CASSLDLANEQFF
>TRBV29-1|NA|NA|TRBJ1-3
TGCAGCGTTCTGGGCTCCCTAGGATCTGGAAACACCATATATTTT
CSVLGSLGSGNTIYF
>TRBV2|once|TRBD1|TRBJ1-2
TGTGCCAGCAATCAGGACAGGGCAAGTCGCTATGGCTACACCTTC
CASNQDRASRYGYTF
>TRBV4-2|NA|NA|TRBJ1-4
TGTGCCAGCAGCCAAGATATGGGGGCAACTAATGAAAAACTGTTTTTT
CASSQDMGATNEKLFF
>TRBV6-1|NA|NA|TRBJ2-5
TGTGCCAGCAGTGAGGTCCGTCGGGAGACCCAGTACTTC
CASSEVRRETQYF
>TRBV7-2|NA|NA|TRBJ2-5
TGTGCCAGCAGCTTAGAGCGGATTCTCGGGGAGACCCAGTACTTC
CASSLERILGETQYF
>TRBV15|NA|NA|TRBJ1-2
TGTGCCACCAGCAGAGATCTAGGAGGGGGCTATGGCTACACCTTC
CATSRDLGGGYGYTF
>TRBV6-1|NA|NA|TRBJ1-1
TGTGCCAGCAGTGACCAGGCCCTCGGGGCTTTCTTT
CASSDQALGAFF
>TRBV27|NA|TRBD1|TRBJ2-2
TGTGCCAGCAGTTCCGACCGGGACAGGCTAACCGGGGAGCTGTTTTTT
CASSSDRDRLTGELFF
>TRBV5-5|NA|NA|TRBJ1-4
TGTGCCAGCAGCTTACTAGGGGATACTAATGAAAAACTGTTTTTT
CASSLLGDTNEKLFF
>TRBV20-1|once|TRBD2|TRBJ2-5
TGCAGTGCTAGTATTAGCGGGGGCCAAGAGACCCAGTACTTC
CSASISGGQETQYF
>TRBV21-1|NA|NA|TRBJ1-2
TGTGCCAGCAGTGACCGTCGGCATCCAAACTATGGCTACACCTTC
CASSDRRHPNYGYTF
>TRBV3-1/TRBV3-2|NA|NA|TRBJ2-1
TGTGCCAGCAGCCAAGGACGGAACGAGCAGTTCTTC
CASSQGRNEQFF
>TRBV18|NA|NA|TRBJ1-6
TGTGCCAGCTCACCAGTGGGGGACTCACCCCTCCACTTT
CASSPVGDSPLHF
>TRBV5-4|NA|TRBD2|TRBJ2-2
TGTGCCAGCAGCTCTTACTCTGGACTAGCCACGAACACCGGGGAGCTGTTTTTT
CASSSYSGLATNTGELFF
>TRBV3-1/TRBV3-2|NA|NA|TRBJ2-5
TGTGCCAGCAGCTTCTTCGGTGAGACCCAGTACTTC
CASSFFGETQYF